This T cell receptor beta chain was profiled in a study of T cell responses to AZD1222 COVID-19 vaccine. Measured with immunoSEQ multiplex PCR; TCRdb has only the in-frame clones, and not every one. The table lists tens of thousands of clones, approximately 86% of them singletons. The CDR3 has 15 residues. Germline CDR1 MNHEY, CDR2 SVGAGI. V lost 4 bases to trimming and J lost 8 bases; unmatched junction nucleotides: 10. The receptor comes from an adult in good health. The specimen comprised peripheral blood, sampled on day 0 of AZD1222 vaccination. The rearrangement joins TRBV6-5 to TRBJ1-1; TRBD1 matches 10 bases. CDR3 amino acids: CASSFGTGESREAFF. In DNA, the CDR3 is TGTGCCAGCAGTTTCGGGACAGGGGAAAGCAGAGAAGCTTTCTTT.